Each of the 4 T cell receptor beta chains below was sequenced from the same sample in a study of graft-versus-host responses after intestinal transplantation. These TCRs' antigens remain unknown. Assay: immunoSEQ multiplex PCR; the TCRdb copy retains only in-frame clones and omits some. The table includes approximately 97,000 clones, just under 95% detected once. Sequencing used unstimulated CD8+ T cells sorted from spleen or lymph node cells, obtained before transplant. The receptor source for this set is a human donor who was the organ donor for an intestinal transplant.

The chain recombines TRBV19 with TRBJ1-2; D is perhaps TRBD1 (5 bases). The V and J ends lost 3 bases and 4 bases respectively, with 12 bases between them. The CDR3 contains 14 residues. The germline V gene encodes CDR1 LNHDA and CDR2 SQIVND (reference sequence). The CDR3 DNA reads TGTGCCAGTAGTATCCCGCAGGGCACCTATGGCTACACCTTC. Amino acids: CASSIPQGTYGYTF.

The rearrangement links TRBV6-1 to TRBJ1-1; D may be TRBD1 (5 bases). The CDR3 covers 15 residues. V shed 5 bases and J shed 6 bases, with 19 bases lying between them. Germline assignment: CDR1 MNHNS and CDR2 SASEGT. CDR3 region: CASSQIAGGFPEAFF. CDR3 DNA sequence: TGTGCCAGCAGTCAAATCGCGGGGGGGTTCCCTGAAGCTTTCTTT.

This clone has just one count. The chain is built from TRBV15 and TRBJ2-5, with D perhaps TRBD1 (5 bases). Trimming took off 1 base at V and 2 bases at J, with 17 bases between the two ends. Germline V gene sequence: CDR1 LNHNV, CDR2 YYDKDF (reference sequence). This CDR3 is built from 17 residues. As DNA, the CDR3 is TGTGCCACCAGCAGAGTCGACAGAGCAACTCCTCAAGAGACCCAGTACTTC. Its translation: CATSRVDRATPQETQYF.

Remarks on this clone: Other DNA sequences in this sample translate to the same CDR3. The chain employs TRBV7-6 and TRBJ2-7; no reliable D call. This CDR3 region has 12 residues. Germline loops: CDR1 SGHVS, CDR2 FNYEAQ. The V end was cut by 5 bases, the J end by 0 bases, with 5 bases between. The CDR3 bases are TGTGCCAGCAGCCCGAGCTCCTACGAGCAGTACTTC. Its protein is CASSPSSYEQYF.